Listed below are T cell receptor beta chains from one sample, sequenced in a study of human T cells and chemical hapten exposure. Via MiXCR, TCRdb re-called the 5' RACE reads, giving one row per CDR3 protein. The sample carries approximately 80,000 distinct CDR3 sequences, about 16% recorded once. The source of these receptors is a female donor in good health. The CDR3 runs from the conserved cysteine through the conserved F or W. The D gene is left open where the match is weak. Size is omitted from some rows. Given values are once, few, many or a class for expanded clones.

v_call	j_call	d_call	clone_size	cdr3_aa	cdr3_nt
TRBV19	TRBJ2-7	TRBD1	-	CASSKKRDSSYEQYF	TGTGCCAGTAGTAAAAAGAGGGACAGCTCCTACGAGCAGTACTTC
TRBV18	TRBJ2-1	TRBD2	-	CASSPFGLAGGNEQFF	TGTGCCAGCTCACCTTTTGGACTAGCGGGGGGCAATGAGCAGTTCTTC
TRBV20-1	TRBJ2-1	TRBD2	-	CSASISGSENEQFF	TGCAGTGCGTCAATTAGCGGGAGTGAGAATGAGCAGTTCTTC
TRBV28	TRBJ1-1	-	-	CASSLLTGFSEAFF	TGTGCCAGCAGTTTATTAACAGGGTTCTCTGAAGCTTTCTTT
TRBV24-1	TRBJ2-3	TRBD2	-	CATSAAGGPTDTQYF	TGTGCCACCAGTGCAGCGGGGGGGCCGACAGATACGCAGTATTTT
TRBV18	TRBJ1-5	-	few	CASSQAGSNQPQHF	TGTGCCAGCTCACAGGCAGGGAGTAATCAGCCCCAGCATTTT
TRBV20-1	TRBJ2-3	TRBD1	few	CSPGQGANTQYF	TGCAGTCCGGGACAGGGGGCAAATACGCAGTATTTT
TRBV12-3/TRBV12-4	TRBJ1-1	-	-	CASKKRTQMRTGAFF	TGTGCCAGCAAGAAAAGGACTCAAATGAGAACTGGAGCTTTCTTT
TRBV20-1	TRBJ2-5	-	few	CSARDSMGSQETQYF	TGCAGTGCTAGAGATTCAATGGGGAGTCAAGAGACCCAGTACTTC
TRBV20-1	TRBJ1-2	-	many	CSASSGGYGYTF	TGCAGTGCTAGTTCGGGCGGCTATGGCTACACCTTC
TRBV28	TRBJ1-3	-	-	CASSPGGSSGNTIYF	TGTGCCAGCAGTCCGGGGGGGAGCTCTGGAAACACCATATATTTT
TRBV3-1	TRBJ2-7	-	-	CASSPGTIYEQYF	TGTGCCAGCAGCCCCGGGACGATCTACGAGCAGTACTTC
TRBV2	TRBJ2-3	TRBD2	few	CASSRLAGGTTDTQYF	TGTGCCAGCAGTCGACTAGCGGGAGGTACCACAGATACGCAGTATTTT
TRBV5-1	TRBJ1-6	TRBD1	-	CPSSLQGGSPLHF	TGCCCCAGCAGCTTACAGGGGGGTTCACCCCTCCACTTT
TRBV5-1	TRBJ2-1	TRBD1	-	CASSLVPGQGGNEQFF	TGCGCCAGCAGCTTGGTTCCGGGACAGGGCGGCAATGAGCAGTTCTTC
TRBV28	TRBJ1-1	TRBD1	-	CASSNRGSNTEAFF	TGTGCCAGCAGTAACAGGGGGTCGAACACTGAAGCTTTCTTT
TRBV19	TRBJ2-1	TRBD1	-	CASSLQGAAEQFF	TGTGCCAGTAGTCTACAGGGGGCGGCTGAGCAGTTCTTC
TRBV2	TRBJ1-5	-	-	CASSGEQDQPQHF	TGTGCCAGCAGTGGAGAACAGGACCAGCCCCAGCATTTT
TRBV12-5	TRBJ1-2	TRBD1	few	CASGPLDREEGYTF	TGTGCTAGTGGTCCCCTTGACAGGGAGGAAGGCTACACCTTC
TRBV7-9	TRBJ1-3	TRBD1	few	CASTEGARNTIYF	TGTGCCAGCACCGAGGGGGCCCGAAACACCATATATTTT
TRBV7-2	TRBJ2-7	TRBD2	-	CASSRNSGTRALEQYF	TGTGCCAGCAGCCGAAACTCCGGGACTAGAGCCCTCGAGCAGTACTTC
TRBV18	TRBJ1-6	-	few	CASSPEGWNSPLHF	TGTGCCAGCTCACCAGAAGGCTGGAATTCACCCCTCCACTTT
TRBV11-2	TRBJ2-2	-	-	CASSLALRTGELFF	TGTGCCAGCAGCTTAGCGTTACGCACCGGGGAGCTGTTTTTT
TRBV20-1	TRBJ1-5	-	-	CSASDRRRDQPQHF	TGCAGTGCTAGCGACAGGCGAAGGGATCAGCCCCAGCATTTT
TRBV28	TRBJ2-7	-	-	CASSPGPRGPHAYEQYF	TGTGCCAGCAGTCCCGGGCCCCGGGGGCCCCATGCCTACGAGCAGTACTTC
TRBV7-2	TRBJ1-4	-	-	CASSLAGFDNEKLFF	TGTGCCAGCAGCTTAGCCGGGTTCGATAATGAAAAACTGTTTTTT
TRBV4-3	TRBJ1-5	-	-	CASSLTSGSNQPQHF	TGCGCCAGCAGCCTGACAAGCGGAAGCAATCAGCCCCAGCATTTT
TRBV9	TRBJ1-2	-	few	CASSVSGSGDGYTF	TGTGCCAGCAGCGTTAGTGGGTCAGGTGATGGCTACACCTTC
TRBV9	TRBJ2-3	-	-	CASSVSDTDTQYF	TGTGCCAGCAGCGTAAGTGACACAGATACGCAGTATTTT
TRBV28	TRBJ1-5	TRBD1	-	CASRTGTGYYQPQHF	TGTGCCAGCAGGACTGGGACAGGGTATTATCAGCCCCAGCATTTT
TRBV2	TRBJ1-1	-	-	CASSERRGGDTEAFF	TGTGCCAGCAGTGAAAGGCGGGGCGGGGACACTGAAGCTTTCTTT
TRBV4-1	TRBJ1-1	-	-	CASSRSQNTEAFF	TGCGCCAGCAGCCGGTCCCAGAACACTGAAGCTTTCTTT
TRBV19	TRBJ2-2	-	few	CASSPLVGSSTGELFF	TGTGCCAGTAGTCCCCTCGTGGGCTCGAGCACCGGGGAGCTGTTTTTT
TRBV7-9	TRBJ1-1	TRBD1	-	CASSSRTTGGLGAFF	TGTGCCAGCAGCTCTCGAACTACAGGGGGCTTGGGAGCTTTCTTT
TRBV15	TRBJ2-1	-	-	CATSQTAYNEQFF	TGTGCCACCAGCCAGACTGCATACAATGAGCAGTTCTTC
TRBV2	TRBJ1-2	-	few	CASFWPGNYGYTF	TGTGCCAGCTTCTGGCCCGGCAACTATGGCTACACCTTC
TRBV20-1	TRBJ2-3	-	few	CSASASSDTQYF	TGCAGTGCTAGTGCTAGCTCGGATACGCAGTATTTT
TRBV5-8	TRBJ2-3	TRBD2	few	CASSLTSGGTDTQYF	TGTGCCAGCAGCCTTACTAGCGGGGGGACAGATACGCAGTATTTT
TRBV12-3/TRBV12-4	TRBJ2-1	TRBD2	-	CASSYTGLGYNEQFF	TGTGCCAGCAGCTACACGGGACTAGGGTACAATGAGCAGTTCTTC
TRBV7-9	TRBJ1-4	TRBD1	-	CASSPQGGDNEKLFF	TGTGCCAGCAGCCCCCAGGGGGGAGATAATGAAAAACTGTTTTTT
TRBV5-1	TRBJ1-2	TRBD1	-	CASSLPGTAKSYTF	TGCGCCAGCAGCTTGCCCGGGACAGCGAAGTCATACACCTTC
TRBV5-1	TRBJ2-3	TRBD2	-	CASSLGLAGAADTQYF	TGCGCCAGCAGCTTGGGACTAGCGGGAGCGGCAGATACGCAGTATTTT
TRBV6-6	TRBJ1-2	-	-	CASSLQAWGYTF	TGTGCCAGCAGCTTACAGGCTTGGGGCTACACCTTC
TRBV5-4	TRBJ1-6	-	-	CASSLGQSNSPLHF	TGTGCCAGCAGCTTGGGACAGTCTAATTCACCCCTCCACTTT
TRBV9	TRBJ2-2	-	-	CASSVEVRFNTGELFF	TGTGCCAGCAGCGTAGAAGTACGGTTTAACACCGGGGAGCTGTTTTTT
TRBV27	TRBJ1-2	TRBD1	few	CASRTSGQGARGYTF	TGTGCCAGCAGGACAAGTGGACAGGGGGCTCGTGGCTACACCTTC
TRBV7-9	TRBJ2-4	-	many	CASSLEGGDLWPKNIQYF	TGTGCCAGCAGCTTAGAGGGGGGGGACCTCTGGCCCAAAAACATTCAGTACTTC
TRBV7-2	TRBJ1-1	-	few	CASSRTRARAFF	TGTGCCAGCAGCCGGACACGGGCCCGAGCTTTCTTT
TRBV12-3/TRBV12-4	TRBJ1-3	-	-	CASSLGGAFRNTIYF	TGTGCCAGCAGTTTAGGGGGAGCTTTTAGAAACACCATATATTTT
TRBV29-1	TRBJ2-3	-	few	CSVEGAHTDTQYF	TGCAGCGTTGAAGGGGCCCACACAGATACGCAGTATTTT
TRBV11-2	TRBJ2-3	-	-	CASSLVQSSTQYF	TGTGCCAGCAGCTTAGTACAGAGTAGTACGCAGTATTTT
TRBV20-1	TRBJ2-5	TRBD2	few	CSAQRGPKSEYF	TGCAGTGCACAGCGGGGGCCCAAATCAGAGTACTTC
TRBV6-6	TRBJ2-2	-	many	CASFGVVDTGELFF	TGTGCCAGCTTTGGGGTAGTGGACACCGGGGAGCTGTTTTTT
TRBV7-2	TRBJ1-4	TRBD1	many	CASSFTGGGEKLFF	TGTGCCAGCAGCTTTACAGGGGGCGGTGAAAAACTGTTTTTT
TRBV10-3	TRBJ2-3	-	few	CAISTDSTDTQYF	TGTGCCATCAGTACCGACTCAACCGATACGCAGTATTTT
TRBV27	TRBJ2-2	-	-	CASSLTSSGLNTGELFF	TGTGCCAGCAGTCTCACCTCGTCAGGGCTGAACACCGGGGAGCTGTTTTTT